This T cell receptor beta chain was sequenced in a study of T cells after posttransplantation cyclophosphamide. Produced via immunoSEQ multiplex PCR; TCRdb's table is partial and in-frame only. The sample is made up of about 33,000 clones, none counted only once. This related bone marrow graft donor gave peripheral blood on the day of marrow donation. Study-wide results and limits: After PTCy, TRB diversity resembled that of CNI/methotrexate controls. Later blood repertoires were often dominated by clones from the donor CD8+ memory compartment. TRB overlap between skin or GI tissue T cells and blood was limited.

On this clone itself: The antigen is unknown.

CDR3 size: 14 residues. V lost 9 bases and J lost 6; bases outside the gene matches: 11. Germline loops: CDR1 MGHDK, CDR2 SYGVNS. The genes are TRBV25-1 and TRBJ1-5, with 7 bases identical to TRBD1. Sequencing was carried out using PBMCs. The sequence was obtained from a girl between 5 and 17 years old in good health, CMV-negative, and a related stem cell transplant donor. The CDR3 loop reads CASMGLGGGQPQHF. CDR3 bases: TGTGCCAGTATGGGTTTAGGGGGCGGTCAGCCCCAGCATTTT.